These 27 T cell receptor beta chains were all obtained from the same sample, sequenced in a study of human T cells and chemical hapten exposure. The sample's time point: patch test 1, 2 weeks after DPC sensitization. The treatment is: therapeutic diphenylcyclopropenone sensitization with weekly scalp DPC. In TCRdb, the RACE reads were re-called with MiXCR into one record per CDR3 protein. Of just over 80,000 distinct CDR3 sequences in the sample, about 10% were seen once. Specimen: whole blood, collected in connection with sensitization to the hapten diphenylcyclopropenone (DPC). These TCRs come from a woman aged 45-59 years with alopecia areata. Some clones in this sample may be carry-over from other donors' samples.

The V gene is TRBV7-2, the J gene TRBJ2-3, with 13 bases matching TRBD2. Per germline, CDR1 SGHTA and CDR2 FQGNSA. The CDR3 sequence is 18 residues long. The V gene end was trimmed by 4 bases and the J gene end by 0 bases; junction bases not matched to a gene: 7. For the CDR3, the DNA is TGTGCCAGCAGCTCGGGACTAGCGGGGCCGACTAGCACAGATACGCAGTATTTT. This codes for CASSSGLAGPTSTDTQYF.

This clonotype appeared many times. This chain connects TRBV18 to TRBJ1-5, with 11 bases identical to TRBD1. V trimming: 3 bases; J trimming: 4 bases; junction bases outside the gene matches: 5. Germline CDR1 and CDR2: KGHSH and LQKENI. The CDR3 runs to 16 residues. The CDR3 coding sequence is TGTGCCAGCTCACCGAGTGGGACAGGGGGTAATCAGCCCCAGCATTTT. Protein sequence: CASSPSGTGGNQPQHF.

The V and J genes are TRBV18 and TRBJ1-2; a weak D match, TRBD1 (6 bases). Germline V gene sequence: CDR1 KGHSH, CDR2 LQKENI. V lost 3 bases and J 0 bases, leaving 20 bases between the germline ends. The CDR3 has 18 amino acids. Written as DNA, the CDR3 is TGTGCCAGCTCACCGGGGCGGAGAGAGGGGACAACTAACTATGGCTACACCTTC. Amino acid sequence: CASSPGRREGTTNYGYTF.

CDR3 residues: CASSANLEQFF. In nucleotides, the CDR3 is TGTGCCAGCAGTGCTAATTTGGAGCAGTTCTTC. The V and J genes are TRBV2 and TRBJ2-1; unclear D gene. V lost 4 bases to trimming and J lost 10 bases, with 8 bases between them. The CDR3 has 11 residues. CDR1 SNHLY and CDR2 FYNNEI come from the germline V gene.

This clonotype is a singleton in its sample. The CDR3 spells CASSRDPDNEAFF. For the CDR3, the DNA is TGTGCCAGCAGTCGGGACCCCGACAATGAAGCTTTCTTT. This rearrangement joins TRBV7-9 to TRBJ1-1; D possibly corresponds to TRBD1 (5 bases). This CDR3 has 13 amino acids. Germline V CDR1 and CDR2: SEHNR, FQNEAQ (reference sequence). V shed 6 bases and J shed 7 bases, with 15 bases lying between them.

The V call is TRBV4-1, the J call TRBJ1-1; D unresolved. Germline V gene data show CDR1 as MGHRA and CDR2 as YSYEKL. This CDR3 is built from 16 residues. Trimming removed 0 bases from V and 8 bases from J, with 19 bases in between. The CDR3 DNA is TGCGCCAGCAGCCAAGATCATGGGGAAATATCTCTAGAAGCTTTCTTT. This codes for CASSQDHGEISLEAFF.

This clonotype was recorded many times. V usage is TRBV7-9 and J usage is TRBJ1-1; 9 bases agree with TRBD1. The CDR3 is 16 amino acids. Unmatched junction bases numbered 8, after V lost 5 bases and J lost 1 base. Germline V lookup: CDR1 SEHNR, CDR2 FQNEAQ (reference sequence). CDR3 in DNA: TGTGCCAGCAGCCCGGGACAGGGATTTCAGAACACTGAAGCTTTCTTT. It yields the protein CASSPGQGFQNTEAFF.

This chain joins TRBV9 and TRBJ2-3; no definite D call. The CDR3 spans 13 residues. With 2 bases removed from V and 2 bases from J, the gap between germline ends came to 6 bases. The V gene's germline CDR1 is SGDLS and CDR2 YYNGEE. The CDR3 nucleotides are TGTGCCAGCAGCGTCTCAGACACAGATACGCAGTATTTT. Translation gives CASSVSDTDTQYF. The complete variable domain, with remaining parts taken from reference TRBV9 and TRBJ2-3, reads DSGVTQTPKHLITATGQRVTLRCSPRSGDLSVYWYQQSLDQGLQFLIQYYNGEERAKGNILERFSAQQFPDLHSELNLSSLELGDSALYFCASSVSDTDTQYFGPGTRLTVL.

The rearrangement uses TRBV5-6 and TRBJ2-1, with D possibly being TRBD2 (6 bases). V was cut by 6 bases and J by 2 bases, with 15 bases left in between. The CDR3 covers 15 residues. CDR1 and CDR2 (germline): SGHDT, YYEEEE. The DNA for the CDR3 is TGTGCCAGCACCTCCCCCTGGGGGGCCTACAATGAGCAGTTCTTC. Its translation is CASTSPWGAYNEQFF.

This clonotype was detected ten times or more. The V call is TRBV28, the J call TRBJ2-4; D unresolved. The V gene's germline CDR1 is MDHEN and CDR2 SYDVKM. Deletions cut 4 bases from V and 7 bases from J, with 11 bases between. The CDR3 has 13 residues. The CDR3 nucleotides read TGTGCCAGCAGTTCACCCCCGGGTAACATTCAGTACTTC. It is translated as CASSSPPGNIQYF.

This clonotype was observed a few times. The V call is TRBV10-2, the J call TRBJ1-2; D gene ambiguous. This CDR3 contains 14 residues. Germline loops: CDR1 WSHSY, CDR2 SAAADI. Trimming removed 7 bases at V and 4 bases at J, with 16 bases between. CDR3 coding DNA: TGCGCCAGCAACCCGGGCCCGGTTCTCTATGGCTACACCTTC. Its translation is CASNPGPVLYGYTF.

This clonotype showed up just a few times. The rearrangement uses TRBV7-9 and TRBJ2-3; tentative D call: TRBD2 (5 bases). V lost 3 bases to trimming and J lost 2 bases, with 12 bases between them. This CDR3 is built from 15 residues. Germline loops: CDR1 SEHNR, CDR2 FQNEAQ (reference sequence). The CDR3 loop reads CASSFSLANTDTQYF. The CDR3 DNA follows: TGTGCCAGCAGCTTCTCGTTAGCGAACACAGATACGCAGTATTTT.

This clonotype came up many times. The V gene is TRBV20-1, the J gene TRBJ2-7; 11 nucleotides line up with TRBD2. The CDR3 runs 15 residues. Germline CDR1 DFQATT, CDR2 SNEGSKA (reference sequence). Unmatched junction bases numbered 3, after V lost 2 bases and J lost 0 bases. CDR3 protein: CSARPGLAGSYEQYF. In DNA, the CDR3 is TGCAGTGCTAGACCTGGACTAGCGGGCTCCTACGAGCAGTACTTC.

This clonotype was counted between two and nine times. The chain links TRBV29-1 to TRBJ2-5; TRBD2 matches at 8 bases. This CDR3 spans 13 amino acids. Trimming cost V 3 bases and J 4 bases; bases outside gene matches: 4. Germline CDR1 is SQVTM and CDR2 is ANQGSEA. The CDR3 loop is CSVDGRASETQYF. CDR3 nucleotides: TGCAGCGTTGACGGGAGGGCCTCAGAGACCCAGTACTTC.

This clonotype appeared many times. This chain links TRBV29-1 with TRBJ2-2; D is perhaps TRBD1 (5 bases). The CDR3 spans 14 residues. The germline CDR1 and CDR2 sequences are SQVTM and ANQGSEA. V was trimmed by 7 bases and J by 0 bases, leaving 12 bases between them. CDR3 region: CSAGRTPNTGELFF. CDR3 DNA sequence: TGCAGCGCCGGTAGGACACCGAACACCGGGGAGCTGTTTTTT.

This clonotype was seen a few times. The chain recombines TRBV29-1 with TRBJ1-1; D may be TRBD1 (5 bases). The length of the CDR3 is 15 residues. V was shortened by 0 bases and J by 1 base, with 12 bases between the two germline ends. Per the germline V gene, CDR1 is SQVTM and CDR2 is ANQGSEA. DNA for the CDR3: TGCAGCGTTGAAGATCGAGGCAGGGAGAACACTGAAGCTTTCTTT. This sequence encodes CSVEDRGRENTEAFF.

The rearrangement joins TRBV2 to TRBJ2-2, with D perhaps TRBD1 (6 bases). This CDR3 spans 20 amino acids. Germline loops: CDR1 SNHLY, CDR2 FYNNEI. With 7 bases removed from V and 0 bases from J, the gap between germline ends came to 27 bases. DNA of the CDR3: TGTGCCAGCATCCTATCCCACAGCATATATACAGGGTCGAACACCGGGGAGCTGTTTTTT. This translates into CASILSHSIYTGSNTGELFF.

This clonotype was seen more than once but under ten times. The chain couples TRBV18 to TRBJ1-5; D remains ambiguous. Trimming took 6 bases from V and 0 from J, leaving 12 bases between them. The CDR3 totals 15 residues. Germline values: CDR1 KGHSH, CDR2 LQKENI. The CDR3 loop reads CASSSDSFSNQPQHF. The CDR3 nucleotides are TGTGCCAGCTCTTCGGATAGTTTTAGCAATCAGCCCCAGCATTTT.

This clonotype is medium-sized by share. The chain is built from TRBV29-1 and TRBJ1-1, with D perhaps matching TRBD1 (6 bases). The CDR3 is 16 amino acids. Trimming removed 0 bases at V and 0 bases at J, with 14 bases between. Germline V gene lookup returns CDR1 SQVTM and CDR2 ANQGSEA. This CDR3 reads CSVEDRGRRLNTEAFF. The CDR3 DNA sequence: TGCAGCGTTGAAGATCGGGGGCGGCGATTGAACACTGAAGCTTTCTTT.

The chain links TRBV6-5 to TRBJ2-7, with D possibly being TRBD2 (5 bases). Germline-derived CDR1 and CDR2 are MNHEY and SVGAGI. This CDR3 has 15 amino acids. Between the trimmed V and J ends, which lost 6 bases and 2 bases, there was a span of 17 bases. DNA for the CDR3: TGTGCCAGCAGGACGGGGTCTGGGGTCGCCTACGAGCAGTACTTC. Translated, it gives CASRTGSGVAYEQYF.

This clonotype was detected many times. The chain combines TRBV7-9 with TRBJ2-7; D possibly corresponds to TRBD2 (5 bases). The V end was cut by 3 bases, the J end by 4 bases, with 13 bases between. Germline V CDR1 and CDR2: SEHNR, FQNEAQ (reference sequence). CDR3 length: 14 residues. CDR3 DNA sequence: TGTGCCAGCAGCTTTGGAGGTGGTGCTTACGAGCAGTACTTC. Protein: CASSFGGGAYEQYF.

The CDR3 coding sequence is TGTGCCAGCAGCTTCGCAGCGGTTAACACCGGGGAGCTGTTTTTT. It codes for CASSFAAVNTGELFF. The rearrangement uses TRBV11-2 and TRBJ2-2; D perhaps matches TRBD2 (5 bases). The CDR3 consists of 15 residues. Trimming left V 3 bases short and J 2 bases short, with 10 bases between. Per the germline V gene, CDR1 is SGHAT and CDR2 is FQNNGV.

In this sample, this clonotype turned up many times. The chain links TRBV5-6 to TRBJ2-1; TRBD1 matches at 9 bases. The CDR3 has 15 residues. CDR1 and CDR2 from the germline V gene are SGHDT and YYEEEE. J gave up 7 bases and V 2 bases, and 7 bases lay outside the gene matches. Here the CDR3 DNA reads TGTGCCAGCAGCTTAGTGGGGACAGGGATTAATGAGCAGTTCTTC. This encodes CASSLVGTGINEQFF.

This clonotype was observed a handful of times. The V and J genes are TRBV18 and TRBJ1-1; D remains unclear. CDR3 length: 14 amino acids. The V end was cut by 1 base, the J end by 8 bases, with 14 bases between. Germline-derived CDR1 and CDR2 are KGHSH and LQKENI. For the CDR3, the DNA is TGTGCCAGCTCACCACTTAATTCCCAGCAGGAAGCTTTCTTT. It encodes CASSPLNSQQEAFF.

This clonotype was seen ten or more times. The chain carries TRBV12-3 or TRBV12-4 and TRBJ2-3; D is unresolved. The CDR3 covers 12 residues. The germline V and J ends were trimmed by 7 bases and 2 bases, with 7 bases remaining between them. The CDR3 sequence is CASTQTTDTQYF. CDR3 sequence (DNA): TGTGCCAGCACCCAAACCACAGATACGCAGTATTTT.

This clonotype turned up a few times. This chain uses TRBV6-5 with TRBJ1-2; D not certain. CDR1 and CDR2 from the germline V gene are MNHEY and SVGAGI. This CDR3 has 13 residues. V was cut by 10 bases and J by 1 base, with 13 bases left in between. CDR3 nucleotide sequence: TGTGCCACTCGGGCTGGGTATAACTATGGCTACACCTTC. This codes for CATRAGYNYGYTF.

This clonotype came up a few times. The CDR3 sequence is CSAAGQGDGNTIYF. CDR3 sequence (DNA): TGCAGTGCCGCGGGACAGGGGGATGGAAACACCATATATTTT. The chain joins TRBV20-1 to TRBJ1-3; 11 bases are shared with TRBD1. V shed 6 bases, J shed 3 bases, and the junction held 4 bases outside the gene matches. This CDR3 is 14 amino acids long. Looked up from germline, CDR1 is DFQATT and CDR2 is SNEGSKA (reference sequence).